A selection of T cell receptor beta chains follows, all from one sample in a study of cytomegalovirus exposure and HLA in healthy donors. Repertoires were generated with immunoSEQ multiplex PCR, while TCRdb's copy carries only in-frame clones and drops some. Of 200,000 to 250,000 clones in the sample, about 85% were seen once. What was sequenced was PBMCs. The receptors come from a girl aged 2-10 years in good health and CMV-seronegative. Both conserved end residues are part of each CDR3. Each record gives: clone size, J gene, V gene, CDR3 length, D gene, CDR3 protein, CDR3 DNA. The D gene is left open where the match is weak. The size of a clone is reported for some rows only, either as once, few or many, or as a class for expanded clones.

>-|TRBJ1-1|TRBV27|17|-
CASSLWEGVKVGTEAFF
TGTGCCAGCAGTTTATGGGAGGGGGTTAAGGTGGGGACTGAAGCTTTCTTT
>-|TRBJ2-5|TRBV4-1|15|TRBD2
CASSRRSGERETQYF
TGCGCCAGCAGCCGCAGGAGCGGGGAGAGAGAGACCCAGTACTTC
>-|TRBJ2-7|TRBV19|14|-
CASSRDTLAYEQYF
TGTGCCAGTAGCCGGGACACCCTCGCCTACGAGCAGTACTTC
>-|TRBJ2-1|TRBV28|15|-
CASSLREADYNEQFF
TGTGCCAGCAGTCTCAGGGAGGCCGATTACAATGAGCAGTTCTTC
>-|TRBJ1-1|TRBV13|15|TRBD1
CASSAGDRMNTEAFF
TGTGCCAGCAGCGCAGGGGACAGGATGAACACTGAAGCTTTCTTT
>-|TRBJ2-5|TRBV29-1|12|-
CSVWAYQETQYF
TGCAGCGTTTGGGCGTACCAAGAGACCCAGTACTTC
>-|TRBJ2-1|TRBV6-5|14|-
CASSSQRSVDEQFF
TGTGCCAGCAGTTCTCAAAGGAGTGTCGATGAGCAGTTCTTC
>-|TRBJ1-2|TRBV9|13|-
CASRAEDPYGYTF
TGTGCCAGCAGAGCGGAGGATCCTTATGGCTACACCTTC
>-|TRBJ1-2|TRBV20-1|11|-
CSGSGHYGYTF
TGCAGTGGAAGCGGTCACTATGGCTACACCTTC
>-|TRBJ1-6|TRBV27|15|TRBD1
CASIGQATRNSPLHF
TGTGCCAGCATTGGACAGGCGACACGAAATTCACCCCTCCACTTT
>-|TRBJ2-2|TRBV5-4|15|-
CASKQSGSNTGELFF
TGTGCCAGCAAACAATCAGGTTCTAACACCGGGGAGCTGTTTTTT
>-|TRBJ1-1|TRBV5-1|16|-
CASSQQSVGRNTEAFF
TGCGCCAGCAGCCAACAATCCGTGGGGAGGAACACTGAAGCTTTCTTT
>-|TRBJ1-5|TRBV15|16|-
CATSRDTGKINQPQHF
TGTGCCACCAGCAGAGATACGGGAAAGATCAATCAGCCCCAGCATTTT
>few|TRBJ2-5|TRBV5-1|17|TRBD2
CASSLAGTSGGGETQYF
TGCGCCAGCAGCTTGGCCGGGACTAGCGGGGGTGGGGAGACCCAGTACTTC
>once|TRBJ2-3|TRBV15|17|TRBD2
CATSRGRLRGSTDTQYF
TGTGCCACCAGCAGAGGGAGGCTGCGGGGGAGCACAGATACGCAGTATTTT
>-|TRBJ1-2|TRBV9|16|TRBD1
CASSRDTGGLNYGYTF
TGTGCCAGCAGCCGGGATACAGGGGGCCTGAACTATGGCTACACCTTC
>-|TRBJ1-1|TRBV18|12|-
CASSPGLREAFF
TGTGCCAGCTCTCCGGGACTGCGTGAAGCTTTCTTT
>few|TRBJ1-1|TRBV7-9|15|-
CASSLAGGRGPEAFF
TGTGCCAGCAGCTTAGCTGGTGGGAGAGGGCCTGAAGCTTTCTTT
>-|TRBJ1-2|TRBV7-9|14|-
CASSFQGLNDGYTF
TGTGCCAGCAGCTTCCAGGGGCTTAATGATGGCTACACCTTC
>-|TRBJ1-1|TRBV5-1|15|TRBD1
CASSLARQGQTEAFF
TGCGCCAGCAGCTTGGCCAGACAGGGTCAAACGGAAGCTTTCTTT
>-|TRBJ2-6|TRBV27|18|-
CASSLSVAGKGRANVLTF
TGTGCCAGCAGTTTATCTGTGGCAGGGAAGGGGAGGGCCAACGTCCTGACTTTC
>-|TRBJ2-7|TRBV6-5|15|-
CASRPSAEPFYEQYF
TGTGCCAGCAGACCTTCTGCGGAGCCATTCTACGAGCAGTACTTC
>-|TRBJ2-2|TRBV14|13|TRBD1
CASSHYRGGELFF
TGTGCCAGCAGCCACTACAGGGGAGGGGAGCTGTTTTTT
>-|TRBJ2-1|TRBV27|15|-
CASTRPGGQYNEQFF
TGTGCCAGCACCCGACCCGGGGGGCAATACAATGAGCAGTTCTTC
>-|TRBJ2-2|TRBV2|13|-
CASSGGVPGELFF
TGTGCCAGCAGCGGAGGGGTACCCGGGGAGCTGTTTTTT
>-|TRBJ1-2|TRBV4-2|15|TRBD1
CASSQDLDRVSGYTF
TGTGCCAGCAGCCAAGATTTGGACAGGGTAAGCGGCTACACCTTC
>-|TRBJ1-5|TRBV19|14|TRBD1
CASSVQGTNQPQHF
TGTGCCAGTAGTGTACAGGGGACTAATCAGCCCCAGCATTTT
>-|TRBJ2-1|TRBV10-2|13|-
CASSLGYYNEQFF
TGCGCCAGCAGTCTAGGTTACTACAATGAGCAGTTCTTC
>-|TRBJ2-2|TRBV7-8|16|TRBD2
CASSSSSGGGFGELFF
TGTGCCAGCAGCTCCTCTAGCGGGGGAGGTTTTGGGGAGCTGTTTTTT